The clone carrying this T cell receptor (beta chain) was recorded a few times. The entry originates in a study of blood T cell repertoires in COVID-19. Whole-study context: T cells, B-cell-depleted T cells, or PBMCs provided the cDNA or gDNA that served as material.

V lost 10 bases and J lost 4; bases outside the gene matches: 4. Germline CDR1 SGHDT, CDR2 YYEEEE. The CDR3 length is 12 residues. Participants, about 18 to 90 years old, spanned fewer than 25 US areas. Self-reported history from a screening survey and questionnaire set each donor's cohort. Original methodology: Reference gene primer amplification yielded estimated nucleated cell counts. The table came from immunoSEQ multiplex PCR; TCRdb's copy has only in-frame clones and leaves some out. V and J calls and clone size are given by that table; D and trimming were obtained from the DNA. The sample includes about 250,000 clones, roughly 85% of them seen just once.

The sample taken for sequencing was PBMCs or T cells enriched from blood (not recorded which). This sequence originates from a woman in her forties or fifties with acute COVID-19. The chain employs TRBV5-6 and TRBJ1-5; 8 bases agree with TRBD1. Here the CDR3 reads CAGQGANQPQHF. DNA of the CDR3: TGTGCCGGGCAGGGGGCGAATCAGCCCCAGCATTTT.